The TCR beta chain described here comes from a study of blood T cell repertoires in COVID-19. The overall study: The United States, Italy and Spain were the sources of the acute and convalescent COVID-19 samples. T cells, B-cell-depleted T cells, or PBMCs provided the cDNA or gDNA that served as material.

This CDR3 region has 17 residues. J gave up 1 base and V 4 bases, and 8 bases lay outside the gene matches. As processed by the authors: By means of reference gene primer amplification, nucleated cell counts were estimated. The repertoire was sequenced with immunoSEQ multiplex PCR; TCRdb's copy has only in-frame clones and lacks some. V, J and clone size are taken as reported in that table, and D and trimming were inferred from the DNA itself. The sample contains 95,000 to 100,000 clones, almost 95% of which appear only once. Sequencing was done on a sample of peripheral blood. This TCR derives from a man between 50 and 59 years old with active COVID-19. This chain connects TRBV5-3 to TRBJ1-1, with 12 bases lining up with TRBD1. TRBV5-3 is an ORF for which the function is uncertain. CDR3 in DNA: TGTGCCAGAAGCCCGGGACAGGGGGCGAAAAGGAACACTGAAGCTTTCTTT. Residues: CARSPGQGAKRNTEAFF.